This T cell receptor (beta chain) comes out of a study of cytomegalovirus exposure and HLA in healthy donors. About the research overall: The study placed around 85% of its 398 genotyped donors in the Caucasian-associated ancestry cluster.

Use of 60 Vbeta and 13 Jbeta primers characterized the PCR. Method: immunoSEQ multiplex PCR; TCRdb's copy keeps in-frame clones and lacks some. The sample contains around 65,000 clones, roughly 80% of which appear only once. V lost 8 bases to trimming and J lost 2 bases, with 7 bases between them. The CDR3 runs to 11 residues. Germline CDR1 reads MDHEN; CDR2 reads SYDVKM. On this clone itself: The antigen is not known.

Points from the study as a whole: HLA allele associations emerged for roughly 17,000 TCR beta sequences in a later analysis, at 0.05 false discovery rate. Analysis was carried out at a later point, and it linked a missense DCLRE1C variant to TCR beta V- and J-gene trimming.

The sequencing sample was made of PBMCs. V gene TRBV28 combines with J gene TRBJ2-7; D is unclear. The sequence came from a woman in her thirties in good health and CMV-seropositive. The CDR3 nucleotides read TGTGCCAGCGGTGCGGCCTACGAGCAGTACTTC. Protein sequence: CASGAAYEQYF.